The rows below give T cell receptor beta chains drawn from one sample of a study of technical replicates of blood from several donors. Only in-frame clones appear in the TCRdb table, and some are missing; sequencing was by immunoSEQ multiplex PCR. The sample shows tens of thousands of clones, about 97% of them seen only once. Sequencing was performed on T cells isolated from PBMCs. All receptors derive from a human donor in good health. Both conserved end residues are part of each CDR3. The order of the fields is J gene, V gene, clone size, D gene, CDR3 length, CDR3 DNA, CDR3 protein. D genes are given only for firm matches. Clone size, where shown, is once, few, many, or a class for clones that have expanded.

j_call: TRBJ1-2; v_call: TRBV10-1; clone_size: NA; d_call: NA; cdr3_length: 13; cdr3_nt: TGCGCCAGCATGACCGACCCGAGGGATGGCTACACCTTC; cdr3_aa: CASMTDPRDGYTF
j_call: TRBJ1-2; v_call: TRBV9; clone_size: NA; d_call: NA; cdr3_length: 16; cdr3_nt: TGTGCCAGCAGCGTAGCTGGGGCAGGCTGGAACTATGGCTACACCTTC; cdr3_aa: CASSVAGAGWNYGYTF
j_call: TRBJ2-3; v_call: TRBV4-1; clone_size: NA; d_call: TRBD2; cdr3_length: 16; cdr3_nt: TGCGCCAGCAGCCAAGACGCTAGCGGGGGCGCAGATACGCAGTATTTT; cdr3_aa: CASSQDASGGADTQYF
j_call: TRBJ2-3; v_call: TRBV2; clone_size: NA; d_call: NA; cdr3_length: 18; cdr3_nt: TGTGCCAGCAGGTTACAGGGATTAGGGTCATTAAGCACAGATACGCAGTATTTT; cdr3_aa: CASRLQGLGSLSTDTQYF
j_call: TRBJ2-2; v_call: TRBV11-3; clone_size: NA; d_call: TRBD2; cdr3_length: 19; cdr3_nt: TGTGCCAGCAGCTTAGAATCGCGGCTAGCGGGCCCGGGAACCGGGGAGCTGTTTTTT; cdr3_aa: CASSLESRLAGPGTGELFF
j_call: TRBJ2-7; v_call: TRBV5-6; clone_size: NA; d_call: TRBD1; cdr3_length: 15; cdr3_nt: TGTGCCAGCAGTTACAGGGGCATTGAATCCTACGAGCAGTACTTC; cdr3_aa: CASSYRGIESYEQYF
j_call: TRBJ2-7; v_call: TRBV29-1; clone_size: once; d_call: TRBD1; cdr3_length: 12; cdr3_nt: TGCAGCGTTGCGACAGGGGTCTACGAGCAGTACTTC; cdr3_aa: CSVATGVYEQYF
j_call: TRBJ1-4; v_call: TRBV7-9; clone_size: NA; d_call: TRBD1; cdr3_length: 17; cdr3_nt: TGTGCCAGCAGCCCGGACAGGGCCATTGCAACTAATGAAAAACTGTTTTTT; cdr3_aa: CASSPDRAIATNEKLFF
j_call: TRBJ1-1; v_call: TRBV7-6; clone_size: NA; d_call: NA; cdr3_length: 15; cdr3_nt: TGTGCCAGCAGCTTAGCGTTTGGGGGAGGCACTGAAGCTTTCTTT; cdr3_aa: CASSLAFGGGTEAFF
j_call: TRBJ2-7; v_call: TRBV7-9; clone_size: NA; d_call: NA; cdr3_length: 17; cdr3_nt: TGTGCCAGCAGCTTACCAGCGGGCAGAACCAGCTCCTACGAGCAGTACTTC; cdr3_aa: CASSLPAGRTSSYEQYF
j_call: TRBJ1-1; v_call: TRBV13; clone_size: NA; d_call: NA; cdr3_length: 12; cdr3_nt: TGTGCCAGCAGCTTAGGTCCGGGTGAAGCTTTCTTT; cdr3_aa: CASSLGPGEAFF
j_call: TRBJ2-7; v_call: TRBV6-1; clone_size: once; d_call: NA; cdr3_length: 14; cdr3_nt: TGTGCCAGCAGAGGGGACATAAGCTCCTACGAGCAGTACTTC; cdr3_aa: CASRGDISSYEQYF
j_call: TRBJ2-5; v_call: TRBV6-4; clone_size: NA; d_call: NA; cdr3_length: 14; cdr3_nt: TGTGCCAGCAGTGACGTCCCAAGTAGTGGAGCCCAGTACTTC; cdr3_aa: CASSDVPSSGAQYF
j_call: TRBJ2-4; v_call: TRBV5-5; clone_size: once; d_call: NA; cdr3_length: 18; cdr3_nt: TGTGCCAGCAGCCTTTCCTTACCAAGACTACAGGGTCGTGTCATTCAGTACTTC; cdr3_aa: CASSLSLPRLQGRVIQYF
j_call: TRBJ1-3; v_call: TRBV12-5; clone_size: NA; d_call: NA; cdr3_length: 14; cdr3_nt: TGTGCTAGTGGCCGGACAGCCTCTGGAAACACCATATATTTT; cdr3_aa: CASGRTASGNTIYF
j_call: TRBJ2-3; v_call: TRBV9; clone_size: NA; d_call: NA; cdr3_length: 16; cdr3_nt: TGTGCCAGCAGCGTAGGGAGGGGGGGCCAGACAGATACGCAGTATTTT; cdr3_aa: CASSVGRGGQTDTQYF
j_call: TRBJ2-7; v_call: TRBV18; clone_size: NA; d_call: TRBD2; cdr3_length: 14; cdr3_nt: TGTGCCAGCTCACTTAGCGGGGGGGCGTACGAGCAGTACTTC; cdr3_aa: CASSLSGGAYEQYF
j_call: TRBJ1-1; v_call: TRBV11-2; clone_size: NA; d_call: TRBD1; cdr3_length: 16; cdr3_nt: TGTGCCAGCAGCTCACCCGACAGGGCCGAGAGAACTGAAGCTTTCTTT; cdr3_aa: CASSSPDRAERTEAFF
j_call: TRBJ2-2; v_call: TRBV2; clone_size: NA; d_call: NA; cdr3_length: 17; cdr3_nt: TGTGCCAGCCGTTACTCCCAGGGAACAGCAGACACCGGGGAGCTGTTTTTT; cdr3_aa: CASRYSQGTADTGELFF
j_call: TRBJ2-3; v_call: TRBV6-5; clone_size: NA; d_call: NA; cdr3_length: 14; cdr3_nt: TGTGCCAGCAGTTACCAGGTGGGCCGCGATACGCAGTATTTT; cdr3_aa: CASSYQVGRDTQYF
j_call: TRBJ2-3; v_call: TRBV6-5; clone_size: NA; d_call: TRBD2; cdr3_length: 15; cdr3_nt: TGTGCCAGCAGTTACTCGATGTGGGGGGGTGATACGCAGTATTTT; cdr3_aa: CASSYSMWGGDTQYF
j_call: TRBJ2-5; v_call: TRBV11-2; clone_size: NA; d_call: TRBD2; cdr3_length: 14; cdr3_nt: TGTGCCAGCAGCTTAGGGACTAGCCGAGAGACCCAGTACTTC; cdr3_aa: CASSLGTSRETQYF
j_call: TRBJ2-6; v_call: TRBV6-5; clone_size: NA; d_call: NA; cdr3_length: 15; cdr3_nt: TGTGCCAGCAGAGTACGGAGCTCTGGGGCCAACGTCCTGACTTTC; cdr3_aa: CASRVRSSGANVLTF
j_call: TRBJ1-1; v_call: TRBV6-5; clone_size: NA; d_call: NA; cdr3_length: 11; cdr3_nt: TGTGCCACCCACACGGGAATTGAAGCTTTCTTT; cdr3_aa: CATHTGIEAFF
j_call: TRBJ2-5; v_call: TRBV7-6; clone_size: NA; d_call: NA; cdr3_length: 12; cdr3_nt: TGTGCCAGCAGCTTAACTCAAGAGACCCAGTACTTC; cdr3_aa: CASSLTQETQYF
j_call: TRBJ2-1; v_call: TRBV2; clone_size: NA; d_call: NA; cdr3_length: 12; cdr3_nt: TGTGCCAGCAGTGAAGTATGGGCTGATCAGTTCTTC; cdr3_aa: CASSEVWADQFF
j_call: TRBJ2-7; v_call: TRBV5-1; clone_size: once; d_call: NA; cdr3_length: 15; cdr3_nt: TGCGCCAGCAGCTACCATGTACAGGGAAACTACGAGCAGTACTTC; cdr3_aa: CASSYHVQGNYEQYF
j_call: TRBJ2-7; v_call: TRBV5-1; clone_size: NA; d_call: NA; cdr3_length: 14; cdr3_nt: TGCGCCAGCAGCTTGCGCTCAGACTTCCACGAGCAGTACTTC; cdr3_aa: CASSLRSDFHEQYF
j_call: TRBJ2-7; v_call: TRBV28; clone_size: NA; d_call: NA; cdr3_length: 15; cdr3_nt: TGTGCCAGCAGTTTAGATGAGGTTTACTCCTACGAGCAGTACTTC; cdr3_aa: CASSLDEVYSYEQYF
j_call: TRBJ1-1; v_call: TRBV28; clone_size: NA; d_call: NA; cdr3_length: 14; cdr3_nt: TGTGCCAGCAGTTTGACGGAGGAGATCACTGAAGCTTTCTTT; cdr3_aa: CASSLTEEITEAFF
j_call: TRBJ1-3; v_call: TRBV7-8; clone_size: NA; d_call: NA; cdr3_length: 14; cdr3_nt: TGTGCCAGCAGCTTCGGGGGTGGGAAAGACACCATATATTTT; cdr3_aa: CASSFGGGKDTIYF
j_call: TRBJ2-7; v_call: TRBV4-2; clone_size: NA; d_call: NA; cdr3_length: 15; cdr3_nt: TGTGCCAGCAGCCAGGATCCAGCGTGGACTTACGAGCAGTACTTC; cdr3_aa: CASSQDPAWTYEQYF
j_call: TRBJ1-5; v_call: TRBV18; clone_size: NA; d_call: NA; cdr3_length: 14; cdr3_nt: TGTGCCAGCTCACCATCGGGTCAGGGGCAGCCCCAGCATTTT; cdr3_aa: CASSPSGQGQPQHF
j_call: TRBJ2-7; v_call: TRBV7-2; clone_size: NA; d_call: NA; cdr3_length: 13; cdr3_nt: TGTGCCAGCAGCCTAGACCGAGTCTACGAGCAGTACTTC; cdr3_aa: CASSLDRVYEQYF
j_call: TRBJ2-1; v_call: TRBV5-1; clone_size: NA; d_call: NA; cdr3_length: 15; cdr3_nt: TGCGCCAGCAGCTTGCAGCCTAGCAGGTACAATGAGCAGTTCTTC; cdr3_aa: CASSLQPSRYNEQFF